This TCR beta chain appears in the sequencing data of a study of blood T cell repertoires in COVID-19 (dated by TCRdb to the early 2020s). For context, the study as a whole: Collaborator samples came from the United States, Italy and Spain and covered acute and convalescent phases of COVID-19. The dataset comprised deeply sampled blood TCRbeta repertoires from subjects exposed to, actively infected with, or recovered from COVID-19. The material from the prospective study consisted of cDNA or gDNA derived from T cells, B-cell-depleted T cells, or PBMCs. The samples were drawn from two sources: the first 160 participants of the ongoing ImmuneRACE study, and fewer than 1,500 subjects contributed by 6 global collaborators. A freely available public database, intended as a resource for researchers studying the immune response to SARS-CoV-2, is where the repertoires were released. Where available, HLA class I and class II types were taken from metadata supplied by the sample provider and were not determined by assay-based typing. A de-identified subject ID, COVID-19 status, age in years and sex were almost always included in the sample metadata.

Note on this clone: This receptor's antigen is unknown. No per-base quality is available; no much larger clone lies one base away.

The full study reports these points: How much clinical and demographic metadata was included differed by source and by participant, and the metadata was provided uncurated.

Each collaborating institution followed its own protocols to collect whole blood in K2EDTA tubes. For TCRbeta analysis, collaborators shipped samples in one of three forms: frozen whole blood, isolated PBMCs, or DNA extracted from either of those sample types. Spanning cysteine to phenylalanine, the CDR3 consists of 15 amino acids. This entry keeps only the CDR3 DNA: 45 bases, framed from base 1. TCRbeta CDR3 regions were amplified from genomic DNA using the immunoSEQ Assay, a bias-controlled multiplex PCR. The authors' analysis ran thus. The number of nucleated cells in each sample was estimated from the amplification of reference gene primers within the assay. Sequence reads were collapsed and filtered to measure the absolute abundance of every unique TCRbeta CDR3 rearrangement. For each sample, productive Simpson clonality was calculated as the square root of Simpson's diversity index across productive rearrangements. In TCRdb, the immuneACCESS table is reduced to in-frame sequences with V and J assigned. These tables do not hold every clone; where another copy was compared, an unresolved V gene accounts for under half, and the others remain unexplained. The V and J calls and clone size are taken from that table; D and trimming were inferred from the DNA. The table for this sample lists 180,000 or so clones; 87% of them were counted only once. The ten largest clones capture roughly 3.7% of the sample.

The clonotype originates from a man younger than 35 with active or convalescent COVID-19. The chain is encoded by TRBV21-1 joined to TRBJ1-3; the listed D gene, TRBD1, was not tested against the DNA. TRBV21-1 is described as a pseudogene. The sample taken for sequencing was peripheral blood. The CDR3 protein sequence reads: CASSKHHRAGNTIYF. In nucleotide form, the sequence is TGTGCCAGCAGCAAACATCACAGGGCGGGAAACACCATATATTTT.